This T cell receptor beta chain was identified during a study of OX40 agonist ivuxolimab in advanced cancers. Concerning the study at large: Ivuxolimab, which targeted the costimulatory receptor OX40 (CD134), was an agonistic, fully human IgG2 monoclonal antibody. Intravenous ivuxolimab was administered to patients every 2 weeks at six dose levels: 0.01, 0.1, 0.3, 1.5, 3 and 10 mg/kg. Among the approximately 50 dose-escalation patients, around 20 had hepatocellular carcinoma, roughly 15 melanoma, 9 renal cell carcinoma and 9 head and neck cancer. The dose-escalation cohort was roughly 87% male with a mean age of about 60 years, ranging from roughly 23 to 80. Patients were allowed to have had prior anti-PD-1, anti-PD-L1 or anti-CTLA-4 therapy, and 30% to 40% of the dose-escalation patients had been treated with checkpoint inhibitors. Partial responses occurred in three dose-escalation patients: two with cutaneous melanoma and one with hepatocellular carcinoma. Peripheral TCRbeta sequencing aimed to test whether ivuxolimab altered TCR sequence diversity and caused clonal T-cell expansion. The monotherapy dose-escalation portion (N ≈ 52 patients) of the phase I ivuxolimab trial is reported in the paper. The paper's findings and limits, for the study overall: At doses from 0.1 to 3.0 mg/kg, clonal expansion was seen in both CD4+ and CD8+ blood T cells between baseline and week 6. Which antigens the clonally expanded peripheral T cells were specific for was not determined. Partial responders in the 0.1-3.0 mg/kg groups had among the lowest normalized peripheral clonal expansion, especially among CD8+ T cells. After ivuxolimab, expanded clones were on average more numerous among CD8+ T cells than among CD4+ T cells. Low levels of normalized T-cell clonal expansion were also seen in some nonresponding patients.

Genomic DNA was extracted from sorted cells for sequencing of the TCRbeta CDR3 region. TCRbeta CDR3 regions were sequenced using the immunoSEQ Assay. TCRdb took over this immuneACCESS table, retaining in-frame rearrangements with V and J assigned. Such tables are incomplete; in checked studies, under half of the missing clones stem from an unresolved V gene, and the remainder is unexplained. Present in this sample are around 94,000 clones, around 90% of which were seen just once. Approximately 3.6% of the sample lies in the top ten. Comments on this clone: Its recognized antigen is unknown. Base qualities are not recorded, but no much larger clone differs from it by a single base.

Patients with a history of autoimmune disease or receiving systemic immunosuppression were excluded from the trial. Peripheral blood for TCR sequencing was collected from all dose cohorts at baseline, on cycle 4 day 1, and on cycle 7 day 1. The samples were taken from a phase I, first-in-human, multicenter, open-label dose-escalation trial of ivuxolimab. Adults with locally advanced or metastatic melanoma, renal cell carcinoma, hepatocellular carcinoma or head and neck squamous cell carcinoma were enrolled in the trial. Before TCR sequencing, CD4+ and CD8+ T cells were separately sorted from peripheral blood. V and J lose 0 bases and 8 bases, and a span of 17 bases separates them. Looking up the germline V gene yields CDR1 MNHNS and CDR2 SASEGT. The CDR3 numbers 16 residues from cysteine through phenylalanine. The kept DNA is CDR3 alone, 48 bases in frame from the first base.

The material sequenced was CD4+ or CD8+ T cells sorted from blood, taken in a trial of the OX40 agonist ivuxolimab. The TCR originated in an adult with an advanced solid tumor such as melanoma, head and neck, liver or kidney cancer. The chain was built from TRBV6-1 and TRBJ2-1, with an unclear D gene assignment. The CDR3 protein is CASSEARTISGYEQFF. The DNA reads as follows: TGTGCCAGCAGTGAAGCAAGGACCATTAGTGGCTATGAGCAGTTCTTC.